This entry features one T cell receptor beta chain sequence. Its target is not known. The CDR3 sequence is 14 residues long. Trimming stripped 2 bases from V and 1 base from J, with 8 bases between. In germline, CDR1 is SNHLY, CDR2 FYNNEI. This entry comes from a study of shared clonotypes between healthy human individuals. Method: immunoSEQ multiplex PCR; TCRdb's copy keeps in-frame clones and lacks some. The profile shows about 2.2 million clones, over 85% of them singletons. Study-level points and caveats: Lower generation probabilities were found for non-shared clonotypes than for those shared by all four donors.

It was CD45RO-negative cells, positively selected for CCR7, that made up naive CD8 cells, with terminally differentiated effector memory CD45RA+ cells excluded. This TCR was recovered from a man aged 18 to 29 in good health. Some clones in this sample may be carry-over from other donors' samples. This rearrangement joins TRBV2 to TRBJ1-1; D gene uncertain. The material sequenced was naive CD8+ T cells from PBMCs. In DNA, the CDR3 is TGTGCCAGCAGTGAATACAGCTGGAACACTGAAGCTTTCTTT. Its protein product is CASSEYSWNTEAFF. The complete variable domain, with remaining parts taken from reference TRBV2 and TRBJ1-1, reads EPEVTQTPSHQVTQMGQEVILRCVPISNHLYFYWYRQILGQKVEFLVSFYNNEISEKSEIFDDQFSVERPDGSNFTLKIRSTKLEDSAMYFCASSEYSWNTEAFFGQGTRLTVV.